The entry below gives a single TCR beta chain sequence along with its context. Its antigen is not identified. TCRdb reprocessed the reads with MiXCR, giving one entry per CDR3 protein. In the table there are 300,000 to 400,000 distinct CDR3 sequences, around a quarter of which are singletons. This entry belongs to a study of T cell repertoires in cytomegalovirus infection. Overall study: HLA-C-restricted CMV epitopes, recently identified, and well-studied HLA-B-restricted ones were used by the study. CMV infection plus the matching HLA type was flagged by public TCR beta signatures.

V shed 6 bases, J shed 3 bases, and the junction held 4 bases outside the gene matches. The CDR3 is made up of 13 amino acids. Germline V CDR1 and CDR2: MNHNY, SVGAGI (reference sequence). Whole-study results and caveats: The ex vivo response was dominated by HLA-C-restricted CMV-specific TCR beta clonotypes.

This clonotype was sampled from a human donor in good health (CMV status not recorded). Some clones in this sample may be carry-over from other donors' samples. The gene calls are TRBV6-6 and TRBJ1-2; TRBD1 agrees at 7 bases. Here the sequenced sample was cultured PBMCs, taken from culture after CMV antigen stimulation. CDR3 amino acids: CASSHDRDYGYTF. In DNA form, the CDR3 reads TGTGCCAGCAGCCACGACAGGGACTATGGCTACACCTTC.